One TCR beta chain is described in this entry. Antigen unknown. The conserved closing phenylalanine or tryptophan is absent in this CDR3, likely reflecting a read error. The approximately 17-34 mg bulk tissue piece was not sorted before simultaneous RNA and DNA extraction. These data come from a study of tumor-infiltrating lymphocytes in primary liver carcinoma. Findings of the study overall: Reduced overlap was seen in tumor-adjacent and tumor-blood pairs versus tumor region pairs.

The germline gives CDR1 MNHNS, CDR2 SASEGT. The CDR3 length is 12 residues. The investigators made TCR beta cDNA from roughly 460 ng total RNA, using a constant-region primer. Libraries covering TCR beta were generated through three nested multiplex PCR rounds (using a slightly modified ARM-PCR). The opening two PCR rounds, ten to eleven cycles each, paired TRBV1-TRBV30 forward primers with a C-beta reverse primer. TCRdb re-derived calls from the multiplex PCR reads in MiXCR, one entry per CDR3 protein. The sample lists roughly 25,000 distinct CDR3 sequences, 75% to 80% occurring once. What was sequenced was liver tumor tissue from sampling region 5. As for subset: tumor region T5, tumor centre. J is TRBJ2-5 and V is TRBV6-1; D is unclear. The clonotype comes from a young woman with primary liver carcinoma and hepatitis B virus infection. The DNA of the CDR3 is TGTGTCATCAGGAAGAGACAAGAGACCCAGTACGTC. It yields the protein CVIRKRQETQYV.